Each of the 12 T cell receptor beta chains below was sequenced from the same sample in a study of T cell clones after liver transplantation (dated by TCRdb to the late 2010s). Libraries came from the immunoSEQ multiplex PCR assay. TCRdb retrieved this table from immuneACCESS and kept in-frame rearrangements only. Not all clones are present; in checked studies, unresolved V genes account for under half, and no reason is known for the remainder. This sample is represented by 77,000 or so clones; about four fifths of them were singletons. The top ten clonotypes cover about 0.79% of the sample. Sequenced material: CD4+ T cells from blood, taken 12 months after liver transplant. Receptors originate from a human patient who received a liver transplant. In patients who had a transplant, some T cells may come from the graft donor.

The chain couples TRBV6-6 to TRBJ1-5, with 8 bases that match TRBD1. The V and J ends lost 7 bases and 5 bases, in that order; junction bases with no gene match: 7. This CDR3 has 14 residues. Looked up from germline, CDR1 is MNHNY and CDR2 is SVGAGI (reference sequence). The CDR3 here is CASNPQGGHQPQHF. The CDR3 coding sequence is TGTGCCAGCAACCCACAGGGGGGTCATCAGCCCCAGCATTTT.

The genes are TRBV7-3 and TRBJ2-2; 8 bases are a match to TRBD2. CDR1 SGHTA and CDR2 FQGTGA come from the germline V gene. V lost 6 bases to trimming and J lost 4 bases; unmatched junction nucleotides: 13. The CDR3 totals 17 residues. In DNA form, the CDR3 reads TGTGCCAGCAGTTCCCCGGGAGGGATTCGAGGCACCGGGGAGCTGTTTTTT. It specifies CASSSPGGIRGTGELFF.

Here the CDR3 DNA reads TGTGCCAGCAGCTTGGCCTGGGGACAGGGGGCGCGTGGCTATGGCTACACCTTC. Amino acids: CASSLAWGQGARGYGYTF. The V and J genes are TRBV5-6 and TRBJ1-2, with 12 bases lining up with TRBD1. V lost 0 bases, J lost 4 bases, and 10 bases stayed unmatched. This CDR3 is 18 amino acids long. CDR1 and CDR2 from the germline V gene are SGHDT and YYEEEE.

This clone was seen a handful of times. CDR3 loop: CASSFLAATQYF. In nucleotides, the CDR3 is TGTGCCAGCTCGTTCCTAGCGGCCACGCAGTATTTT. The chain uses TRBV6-1 and TRBJ2-3, with 7 bases aligning to TRBD2. J gave up 9 bases and V 8 bases, and 8 bases lay outside the gene matches. The germline gives CDR1 MNHNS, CDR2 SASEGT. The CDR3 spans 12 residues.

The chain employs TRBV28 and TRBJ1-1; unclear D gene. Trimming cost V 6 bases and J 3 bases, with 8 bases left between them. Germline V lookup: CDR1 MDHEN, CDR2 SYDVKM. The CDR3 consists of 12 residues. The chain's CDR3 is CASRDYHTEAFF. The DNA of the CDR3 is TGTGCCAGCAGAGATTATCACACTGAAGCTTTCTTT.

The V and J genes are TRBV19 and TRBJ1-5; the D is unclear. The CDR3 extends over 15 amino acids. Trimming pared 2 bases from V and 1 base from J, leaving 9 bases between. CDR1 LNHDA and CDR2 SQIVND come from the germline V gene (reference sequence). CDR3 sequence reads: CASSIRGNSNQPQHF. The CDR3 region has the DNA TGTGCCAGTAGTATACGAGGAAACAGCAATCAGCCCCAGCATTTT. Combining the CDR3 with reference TRBV19 and TRBJ1-5 gives the whole variable domain DGGITQSPKYLFRKEGQNVTLSCEQNLNHDAMYWYRQDPGQGLRLIYYSQIVNDFQKGDIAEGYSVSREKKESFPLTVTSAQKNPTAFYLCASSIRGNSNQPQHFGDGTRLSIL.

The chain has TRBV5-1 and TRBJ2-7; tentatively, D is TRBD1 (6 bases). In germline, CDR1 is SGHRS, CDR2 YFSETQ. The length of the CDR3 is 15 residues. Trimming left V 2 bases short and J 0 bases short, with 12 bases between. For the CDR3, the DNA is TGCGCCAGCAGCTTTATCCAGGGGAGCTCCTACGAGCAGTACTTC. It encodes CASSFIQGSSYEQYF.

The chain carries TRBV7-9 and TRBJ2-3; TRBD2 aligns across 9 bases. The CDR3 is 18 residues long. Per germline, CDR1 SEHNR and CDR2 FQNEAQ (reference sequence). J was trimmed by 1 base and V by 1 base; bases with no gene match: 9. In DNA, the CDR3 is TGTGCCAGCAGCTTAGGACTAGCGGCCCCCAAGCGCACAGATACGCAGTATTTT. Its protein product is CASSLGLAAPKRTDTQYF.

The CDR3 loop is CASSLKGQTNYGYTF. CDR3 coding DNA: TGTGCCAGCAGTTTAAAGGGGCAAACCAACTATGGCTACACCTTC. This sequence joins TRBV27 and TRBJ1-2; D might be TRBD1 (5 bases). The CDR3 length is 15 residues. V lost 2 bases and J 2 bases, leaving 12 bases between the germline ends. Germline V lookup: CDR1 MNHEY, CDR2 SMNVEV (reference sequence).

The chain couples TRBV19 to TRBJ2-6; 7 nucleotides line up with TRBD1. The V segment lost 7 bases and the J segment 0 bases; nucleotides outside the gene matches: 18. This CDR3 contains 20 residues. Germline values: CDR1 LNHDA, CDR2 SQIVND (reference sequence). The CDR3 nucleotides read TGTGCCAGTACCCGAAGGGGGCCGGGACAGAAAGCCTCTGGGGCCAACGTCCTGACTTTC. It specifies CASTRRGPGQKASGANVLTF.

The CDR3 coding sequence is TGTGCCAGCACCCAGGGGGCCTTGAACACTGAAGCTTTCTTT. Translating it yields CASTQGALNTEAFF. V gene TRBV9 combines with J gene TRBJ1-1, with 8 bases matching TRBD1. J was trimmed by 0 bases and V by 6 bases; bases with no gene match: 4. Looked up from germline, CDR1 is SGDLS and CDR2 is YYNGEE. This CDR3 comprises 14 residues. The whole variable domain, remainder taken from reference TRBV9 and TRBJ1-1, is DSGVTQTPKHLITATGQRVTLRCSPRSGDLSVYWYQQSLDQGLQFLIQYYNGEERAKGNILERFSAQQFPDLHSELNLSSLELGDSALYFCASTQGALNTEAFFGQGTRLTVV.

The chain carries TRBV28 and TRBJ2-1; TRBD2 might be the D (5 bases). There are 12 residues in the CDR3. CDR1 is MDHEN and CDR2 is SYDVKM in the germline V gene. The V end was cut by 3 bases, the J end by 9 bases, with 9 bases between. CDR3 sequence: CASSFRRSEQFF. Here the CDR3 DNA reads TGTGCCAGCAGTTTCCGGAGGAGTGAGCAGTTCTTC.